The entry that follows covers one T cell receptor (beta chain) sequence. The CDR3 length is 11 residues. Here immunoSEQ multiplex PCR was the method, and the copy in TCRdb shows in-frame clones only, minus some. The sample records roughly 500,000 clones, roughly nine tenths being singletons. This specimen belongs to a study of blood T cell repertoires in COVID-19. Sequencing was done on a sample of PBMCs or T cells enriched from blood (not recorded which). The sequence was collected from a woman in her sixties who had recovered from COVID-19. This chain links TRBV1 with TRBJ1-5; TRBD1 reflects the table's D call only, with no check against the DNA. TRBV1 is a known pseudogene. CDR3 DNA sequence: TGCACCAGCAGCCAAGGACAGTTAGGGCATTTT. Translation gives CTSSQGQLGHF.